This entry lists 14 T cell receptor beta chains sequenced from one sample in a study of post-analysis software for immune sequencing data. Unique molecular identifiers had been added to the TCR beta cDNA libraries. From the PCR reads, TCRdb called clonotypes with MiXCR, one entry per CDR3 protein. In the table there are hundreds of thousands of distinct CDR3 sequences, roughly 45% of which are singletons. Their recognized antigens are unknown. Study findings and constraints: Among a handful of TRBV segments more frequent in patients than controls were TRBV5-6, TRBV5-1 and TRBV20-1.

Sequencing was done on a sample of blood. Receptors were obtained from a girl aged 10-17 years with multiple sclerosis.

The genes are TRBV27 and TRBJ2-1; 7 nucleotides line up with TRBD1. The germline V gene encodes CDR1 MNHEY and CDR2 SMNVEV (reference sequence). J gave up 9 bases and V 4 bases, and 6 bases lay outside the gene matches. The CDR3 contains 13 residues. The CDR3 loop is CASSWLDRVEQFF. The DNA for the CDR3 is TGTGCCAGCAGTTGGCTCGACAGGGTTGAGCAGTTCTTC.

The chain uses TRBV29-1 and TRBJ2-3; D is possibly TRBD2 (6 bases). This CDR3 comprises 14 residues. The germline CDR1 and CDR2 sequences are SQVTM and ANQGSEA. The V gene lost 8 bases and the J gene lost 5 bases, with 20 bases spanning the gap. The CDR3 reads CSLAGPRRQDTQYF. DNA of the CDR3: TGCAGCCTTGCGGGGCCTCGACGGCAAGATACGCAGTATTTT.

The chain recombines TRBV27 with TRBJ1-2, with 7 nucleotides matching TRBD1. This CDR3 region has 15 residues. From germline, CDR1 is MNHEY and CDR2 SMNVEV (reference sequence). V lost 2 bases to trimming and J lost 5 bases; unmatched junction nucleotides: 8. The CDR3: CASSLGPTGVYGYTF. The CDR3 DNA is TGTGCCAGCAGTTTAGGTCCAACAGGGGTTTATGGCTACACCTTC.

V is TRBV6-2 or TRBV6-3 and J is TRBJ1-5; 7 nucleotides match TRBD1. This CDR3 has 13 amino acids. The V gene end was trimmed by 7 bases and the J gene end by 7 bases; junction bases not matched to a gene: 7. In germline, CDR1 is MNHEY, CDR2 SVGEGT. CDR3 amino acids: CASTQTGNQPQHF. The DNA for the CDR3 is TGTGCCAGCACCCAGACAGGGAACCAGCCCCAGCATTTT.

This clonotype was seen a few times. The V call is TRBV7-2, the J call TRBJ2-7, with 11 bases fitting TRBD1. This CDR3 is built from 15 residues. With 5 bases clipped from V and 3 bases from J, the junction kept 6 bases outside the gene matches. Germline V gene sequence: CDR1 SGHTA, CDR2 FQGNSA. CDR3 loop: CASSGTGTGGYEQYF. The CDR3 nucleotides read TGTGCCAGCAGCGGAACCGGGACAGGGGGCTACGAGCAGTACTTC.

This sequence joins TRBV20-1 and TRBJ1-1, with unresolved D. CDR1 is DFQATT and CDR2 is SNEGSKA in the germline V gene (reference sequence). The ends were cut back, 6 bases at V and 0 bases at J, with 14 bases in the middle. The CDR3 is 14 amino acids. CDR3 in amino acids: CSASKGSMNTEAFF. The CDR3 region has the DNA TGCAGTGCAAGCAAGGGCAGTATGAACACTGAAGCTTTCTTT.

The V and J genes are TRBV4-1 and TRBJ2-1; 13 bases are a match to TRBD2. CDR1 is MGHRA, CDR2 YSYEKL, per germline. With 2 bases clipped from V and 0 bases from J, the junction kept 10 bases outside the gene matches. CDR3 length: 20 residues. The CDR3 here is CASSQIGLAGAGSSYNEQFF. CDR3 bases: TGCGCCAGCAGCCAAATAGGACTAGCGGGAGCTGGTTCCTCCTACAATGAGCAGTTCTTC.

The V and J genes are TRBV5-1 and TRBJ2-1, with D maybe TRBD2 (8 bases). The CDR3 runs 15 residues. CDR1 and CDR2 (germline): SGHRS, YFSETQ. V was pared by 5 bases and J by 10 bases, with 22 bases between. As DNA, the CDR3 is TGCGCCAGCAGTGGTAGCGGGACCCCAGGGGGGGAGCAGTTCTTC. It is translated as CASSGSGTPGGEQFF.

The rearrangement uses TRBV20-1 and TRBJ2-5; 10 bases agree with TRBD2. The germline gives CDR1 DFQATT, CDR2 SNEGSKA (reference sequence). CDR3 size: 16 residues. The junction had 9 bases not matched to a gene; V was cut back by 0 bases and J by 5 bases. The CDR3 sequence: CSARDRSGRGRETQYF. The CDR3 nucleotides read TGCAGTGCTAGAGATCGGAGCGGGAGGGGCCGGGAGACCCAGTACTTC.

CDR3 sequence reads: CASSYREAHEQYF. CDR3 bases: TGTGCCAGCAGTTACCGGGAGGCCCACGAGCAGTACTTC. The chain employs TRBV6-5 and TRBJ2-5; 7 bases line up with TRBD2. The end of the DNA aligns better with TRBJ2-7, so the J call may be wrong. CDR1 is MNHEY, CDR2 SVGAGI, per germline. This CDR3 contains 13 residues.

V and J are TRBV12-3 or TRBV12-4 and TRBJ1-1; no clear D gene. The CDR3 length is 14 residues. V lost 4 bases and J lost 1, with 10 bases in between. The CDR3: CASSYDTENTEAFF. CDR3 coding DNA: TGTGCCAGCAGTTACGACACAGAGAACACTGAAGCTTTCTTT.

This clonotype occurred once. The chain has TRBV20-1 and TRBJ2-6; D remains unclear. The CDR3 is made up of 14 amino acids. The germline CDR1 and CDR2 sequences are DFQATT and SNEGSKA (reference sequence). V shed 5 bases and J shed 1 base, with 9 bases lying between them. In nucleotides, the CDR3 is TGCAGTGCTCCGGCGGTTTCTGGGGCCAACGTCCTGACTTTC. It yields the protein CSAPAVSGANVLTF.

The chain carries TRBV7-2 and TRBJ2-7; weak D call: TRBD1 (6 bases). Germline V gene sequence: CDR1 SGHTA, CDR2 FQGNSA. V lost 6 bases to trimming and J lost 3 bases, with 12 bases between them. The CDR3 runs 13 residues. The CDR3 region has the DNA TGTGCCAGCAGAGGGGGTTTAATCTACGAGCAGTACTTC. Amino acid sequence: CASRGGLIYEQYF.

This clonotype occurred a few times. The chain uses TRBV4-2 and TRBJ2-7; TRBD2 aligns across 8 bases. V gave up 1 base and J gave up 2 bases; unmatched junction bases: 4. The CDR3 consists of 15 residues. The V gene's germline CDR1 is LGHNA and CDR2 YNFKEQ. The DNA for the CDR3 is TGTGCCAGCAGCCAAGGGCGGGGGGACGCCTACGAGCAGTACTTC. Translated: CASSQGRGDAYEQYF.